This passage covers 5 T cell receptor beta chains from one sample sequenced in a study of cytomegalovirus exposure and HLA in healthy donors. PCR primers comprised 60 Vbeta and 13 Jbeta primers. The repertoire was sequenced with immunoSEQ multiplex PCR; TCRdb's copy has only in-frame clones and lacks some. This listing includes fewer than 150,000 clones. Input material: PBMCs. The receptors come from a man aged 40-49 years in good health and CMV-seronegative.

The rearrangement links TRBV10-3 to TRBJ2-1; 10 bases fit TRBD2. CDR3 size: 17 residues. CDR1 is ENHRY, CDR2 SYGVKD, per germline. Trimming removed 2 bases from V and 6 bases from J; junction bases left unmatched: 10. DNA for the CDR3: TGTGCCATCAGTGAGCGTAGCGGGGGGTCATCGCTCAATGAGCAGTTCTTC. Amino acids: CAISERSGGSSLNEQFF.

This rearrangement joins TRBV7-2 to TRBJ2-7; D call uncertain. This CDR3 is 12 amino acids long. The V end lost 2 bases, the J end lost 2 bases, and 4 bases lay between the germline ends. Germline V gene lookup returns CDR1 SGHTA and CDR2 FQGNSA. The CDR3: CASSLQAYEQYF. DNA of the CDR3: TGTGCCAGCAGCTTACAGGCCTACGAGCAGTACTTC.

The V gene is TRBV19, the J gene TRBJ2-1, with 11 nucleotides matching TRBD2. Germline trimming cut 3 bases from V and 13 bases from J; bases unmatched to any gene: 11. The length of the CDR3 is 15 residues. Germline CDR1 reads LNHDA; CDR2 reads SQIVND (reference sequence). The chain's CDR3 is CASSINPTSGGFQFF. The CDR3 DNA is TGTGCCAGTAGTATTAATCCAACTAGCGGGGGTTTTCAGTTCTTC.

The V call is TRBV19, the J call TRBJ2-7, with 13 bases matching TRBD2. Germline V gene lookup returns CDR1 LNHDA and CDR2 SQIVND (reference sequence). The CDR3 sequence is 17 residues long. J gave up 1 base and V 5 bases, and 8 bases lay outside the gene matches. The CDR3 region has the DNA TGTGCCAGTAGTCCAGAGGGGACTAGCGGGGTTTCCTACGAGCAGTACTTC. Protein: CASSPEGTSGVSYEQYF.

The chain joins TRBV28 to TRBJ1-1; 9 bases line up with TRBD1. The V gene end was trimmed by 8 bases and the J gene end by 2 bases; junction bases not matched to a gene: 12. The germline V gene has CDR1 MDHEN and CDR2 SYDVKM. This CDR3 region has 16 residues. CDR3 bases: TGTGCCAGCCCCGCCCCCGGACAGGGGACAAACACTGAAGCTTTCTTT. Protein: CASPAPGQGTNTEAFF.